The 18 T cell receptor beta chains presented below share a single source sample, sequenced in a study of blood T cell repertoires in COVID-19. Here immunoSEQ multiplex PCR was the method, and the copy in TCRdb shows in-frame clones only, minus some. The sample yields 180,000 or so clones, approximately 89% seen once. Sequenced sample: PBMCs or T cells enriched from blood (not recorded which). These TCRs come from a man between 35 and 55 years old who had recovered from COVID-19.

Only one count was recorded for this clone. The chain links TRBV5-1 to TRBJ1-5; 7 positions agree with TRBD1. The CDR3 is 15 amino acids. Germline CDR1 and CDR2: SGHRS and YFSETQ. Trimming at V came to 2 bases and at J to 4 bases, leaving 6 bases not matched to a gene. This CDR3 is CASSFSPGQNQPQHF. The DNA of the CDR3 is TGCGCCAGCAGCTTCTCTCCGGGACAGAATCAGCCCCAGCATTTT.

The J gene is TRBJ1-2, the V gene TRBV5-1; possible D gene TRBD1, 6 bases. Trimming shortened V by 3 bases and J by 7 bases, and 10 bases separated the two germline ends. Germline CDR1 is SGHRS and CDR2 is YFSETQ. The CDR3 runs 12 residues. For the CDR3, the DNA is TGCGCCAGCAGCTGGGACATAAGTGGCTACACCTTC. It specifies CASSWDISGYTF.

The chain combines TRBV7-2 with TRBJ2-3; a possible D gene is TRBD1 (5 bases). CDR3 length: 14 residues. V was cut by 4 bases and J by 5 bases, with 13 bases left in between. Per germline, CDR1 SGHTA and CDR2 FQGNSA. CDR3 DNA sequence: TGTGCCAGCAGCTCCCAGGGTGTGATAGATACGCAGTATTTT. Residues: CASSSQGVIDTQYF.

V is TRBV28 and J is TRBJ1-5; no reliable D call. Per the germline V gene, CDR1 is MDHEN and CDR2 is SYDVKM. V lost 3 bases, J lost 7 bases, and 13 bases lay in between. The CDR3 length is 14 residues. The CDR3 region has the DNA TGTGCCAGCAGTTTCAGTCCCCACGAACAGCCCCAGCATTTT. The encoded protein is CASSFSPHEQPQHF.

The genes are TRBV19 and TRBJ2-1, with TRBD1 as a possible D gene (6 bases). Germline V CDR1 and CDR2: LNHDA, SQIVND (reference sequence). This CDR3 is built from 13 residues. Trimming removed 6 bases at V and 9 bases at J, with 15 bases between. The CDR3 spells CASSILQGPEQFF. In DNA, the CDR3 is TGTGCCAGTAGCATTCTACAGGGACCTGAGCAGTTCTTC.

This clone is a singleton in its sample. The CDR3 DNA sequence: TGTGCCAGCAGCCCACGGACAGGGAACACTGAAGCTTTCTTT. It encodes CASSPRTGNTEAFF. The rearrangement links TRBV11-3 to TRBJ1-1; TRBD1 matches 7 bases. With 5 bases clipped from V and 1 base from J, the junction kept 4 bases outside the gene matches. This CDR3 has 14 residues. The V gene's germline CDR1 is SGHNT and CDR2 YENEEA.

J is TRBJ2-1 and V is TRBV5-4; 10 bases align to TRBD1. CDR1 is SGHNT and CDR2 is YYREEE in the germline V gene (reference sequence). V was pared by 1 base and J by 2 bases, with 3 bases of the junction left unmatched. This CDR3 region has 16 residues. Here the CDR3 reads CASSLKTGGTYNEQFF. CDR3 in DNA: TGTGCCAGCAGCTTGAAGACAGGGGGCACCTACAATGAGCAGTTCTTC.

This clone was seen once. V gene TRBV29-1 combines with J gene TRBJ2-7; 9 bases map to TRBD2. The CDR3 is 16 residues long. The germline V gene encodes CDR1 SQVTM and CDR2 ANQGSEA. V lost 4 bases and J lost 1; bases outside the gene matches: 11. CDR3 DNA sequence: TGCAGCGTTGCGAGGAGATTAGCGGGAGTATCCTACGAGCAGTACTTC. Its translation is CSVARRLAGVSYEQYF.

In nucleotides, the CDR3 is TGTGCCAGCTCACCACCCGGGACAGGGTCGGAGCAGTACTTC. Its translation: CASSPPGTGSEQYF. The chain employs TRBV18 and TRBJ2-7; TRBD1 matches at 9 bases. Germline V gene sequence: CDR1 KGHSH, CDR2 LQKENI. The trim removed 0 bases at V and 7 bases at J, leaving 4 bases unmatched. The CDR3 consists of 14 residues. The variable domain in full, with the rest retrieved from reference TRBV18 and TRBJ2-7, is NAGVMQNPRHLVRRRGQEARLRCSPMKGHSHVYWYRQLPEEGLKFMVYLQKENIIDESGMPKERFSAEFPKEGPSILRIQQVVRGDSAAYFCASSPPGTGSEQYFGPGTRLTVT.

V is TRBV19 and J is TRBJ1-5; D is perhaps TRBD1 (6 bases). Per germline, CDR1 LNHDA and CDR2 SQIVND (reference sequence). The CDR3 runs 14 residues. The V end was cut by 7 bases, the J end by 9 bases, with 19 bases between. The CDR3, as DNA: TGTGCCAGTATGCGTGGACAGACCTTTTGGCCCCAGCATTTT. Residues: CASMRGQTFWPQHF.

V is TRBV5-6 and J is TRBJ2-1, with 7 bases that match TRBD1. V shed 1 base, J shed 15 bases, and the junction held 7 bases outside the gene matches. The CDR3 is 12 amino acids. Germline CDR1 reads SGHDT; CDR2 reads YYEEEE. CDR3 in amino acids: CASSLSTGERFF. The CDR3 DNA reads as TGTGCCAGCAGCTTGTCCACAGGGGAACGGTTCTTC.

The chain couples TRBV4-1 to TRBJ2-6; tentative D call: TRBD2 (7 bases). The CDR3 consists of 18 residues. V lost 0 bases to trimming and J lost 3 bases, with 15 bases between them. From germline, CDR1 is MGHRA and CDR2 YSYEKL. The CDR3 loop is CASSQELGGRSGANVLTF. CDR3 coding DNA: TGCGCCAGCAGCCAAGAGCTGGGGGGGCGCAGTGGGGCCAACGTCCTGACTTTC.

This chain links TRBV2 with TRBJ2-1; D perhaps matches TRBD2 (6 bases). Per the germline V gene, CDR1 is SNHLY and CDR2 is FYNNEI. The CDR3 covers 16 residues. V was shortened by 3 bases and J by 10 bases, with 22 bases between the two germline ends. The CDR3 DNA is TGTGCCAGCAGTGATATTTCCCTAGCGTCCGGCGGGGAGCAGTTCTTC. It specifies CASSDISLASGGEQFF. Using reference TRBV2 and TRBJ2-1 for the parts outside the CDR3, the full variable domain is EPEVTQTPSHQVTQMGQEVILRCVPISNHLYFYWYRQILGQKVEFLVSFYNNEISEKSEIFDDQFSVERPDGSNFTLKIRSTKLEDSAMYFCASSDISLASGGEQFFGPGTRLTVL.

This clone was counted a few times. The rearrangement uses TRBV12-5 and TRBJ2-2; weak D call: TRBD2 (5 bases). The CDR3 is 13 amino acids. The V and J ends lost 1 base and 6 bases respectively, with 6 bases between them. Germline V gene lookup returns CDR1 LGHNT and CDR2 FRNRAP. CDR3 amino acids: CASGLGSAGELFF. Here the CDR3 DNA reads TGTGCTAGTGGTTTGGGTAGCGCCGGGGAGCTGTTTTTT.

The rearrangement joins TRBV28 to TRBJ2-3; maybe TRBD1 (8 bases). This CDR3 contains 15 residues. CDR1 and CDR2 from the germline V gene are MDHEN and SYDVKM. Trimming removed 2 bases at V and 4 bases at J, with 13 bases between. The CDR3 region has the DNA TGTGCCAGCAGTTTAAGGACAGGGAGGGCAGATACGCAGTATTTT. This sequence encodes CASSLRTGRADTQYF. Filled out from reference TRBV28 and TRBJ2-3, the complete variable domain reads DVKVTQSSRYLVKRTGEKVFLECVQDMDHENMFWYRQDPGLGLRLIYFSYDVKMKEKGDIPEGYSVSREKKERFSLILESASTNQTSMYLCASSLRTGRADTQYFGPGTRLTVL.

V gene TRBV2 combines with J gene TRBJ1-5, with 8 bases matching TRBD1. Looked up from germline, CDR1 is SNHLY and CDR2 is FYNNEI. The ends lost 7 bases at V and 5 bases at J; junction bases unmatched: 7. The CDR3 has 14 residues. CDR3: CASNRDRSYQPQHF. DNA for the CDR3: TGTGCCAGCAATCGGGACAGGTCCTATCAGCCCCAGCATTTT.

The CDR3 region has the DNA TGTGCCTGGAGTGTTGACAGGGGGAACCAGCCCCAGCATTTT. Its translation: CAWSVDRGNQPQHF. The V gene is TRBV30, the J gene TRBJ1-5; 9 positions agree with TRBD1. The CDR3 is 14 amino acids. Germline CDR1 and CDR2: GTSNPN and SVGIG (reference sequence). The V and J ends lost 0 bases and 7 bases, in that order; junction bases with no gene match: 4.

The chain combines TRBV7-9 with TRBJ2-3, with D possibly being TRBD2 (6 bases). The CDR3 is made up of 15 amino acids. Trimming pared 2 bases from V and 2 bases from J, leaving 11 bases between. From germline, CDR1 is SEHNR and CDR2 FQNEAQ (reference sequence). The chain's CDR3 is CASSLIADFTDTQYF. CDR3 DNA: TGTGCCAGCAGCTTAATAGCGGACTTCACAGATACGCAGTATTTT. The full variable domain, in which reference TRBV7-9 and TRBJ2-3 provide the parts outside the CDR3, is DTGVSQNPRHKITKRGQNVTFRCDPISEHNRLYWYRQTLGQGPEFLTYFQNEAQLEKSRLLSDRFSAERPKGSFSTLEIQRTEQGDSAMYLCASSLIADFTDTQYFGPGTRLTVL.